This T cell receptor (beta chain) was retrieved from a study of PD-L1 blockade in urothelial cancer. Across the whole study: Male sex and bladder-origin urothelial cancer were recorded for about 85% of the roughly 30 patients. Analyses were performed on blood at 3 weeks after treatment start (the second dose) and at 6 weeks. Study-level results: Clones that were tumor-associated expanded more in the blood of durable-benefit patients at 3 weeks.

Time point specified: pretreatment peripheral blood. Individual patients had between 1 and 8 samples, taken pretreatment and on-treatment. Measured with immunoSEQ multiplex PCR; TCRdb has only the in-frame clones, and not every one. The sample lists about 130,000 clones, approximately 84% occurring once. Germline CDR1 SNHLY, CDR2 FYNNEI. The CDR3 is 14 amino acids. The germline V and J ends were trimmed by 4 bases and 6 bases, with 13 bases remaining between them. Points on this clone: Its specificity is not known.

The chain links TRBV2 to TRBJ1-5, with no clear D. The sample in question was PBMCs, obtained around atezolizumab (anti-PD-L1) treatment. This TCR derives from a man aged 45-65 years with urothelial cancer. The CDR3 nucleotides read TGTGCCAGCAGTGTAAACGGGGTTCGTCAGCCCCAGCATTTT. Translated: CASSVNGVRQPQHF.